This record looks at one TCR beta chain sequence and its context. The antigen remains undetermined. This sample was included in a study of shared clonotypes between healthy human individuals. Within Nashville, Tennessee resided all donors, each a Caucasian adult. Germline CDR1 reads MRHNA; CDR2 reads SNTAGT. CDR3 size: 13 residues. Trimming left V 3 bases short and J 4 bases short, with 9 bases between. The study, taken as a whole, reports: For sorted subsets, rarefaction showed incomplete sequencing despite large depth. Clonotypes shared by all four donors outscored non-shared clonotypes in generation probability. Across subsets, estimated richness was generally greater for naive than for memory populations.

Assay: immunoSEQ multiplex PCR; the TCRdb copy retains only in-frame clones and omits some. The sample consists of 980,000 or so clones, approximately 80% of them appearing once. Sequencing was done on a sample of memory CD4+ T cells sorted from blood. Subset specified: CD45RA-negative fraction. The chain is built from TRBV6-4 and TRBJ1-2; weak D call: TRBD1 (5 bases). The TCR originated in a man younger than 35 in good health. The CDR3 spells CASSDQGGYGYTF. CDR3 sequence (DNA): TGTGCCAGCAGTGATCAGGGCGGCTATGGCTACACCTTC.